A selection of T cell receptor beta chains follows, all from one sample in a study of shared clonotypes between healthy human individuals. The protocol was immunoSEQ multiplex PCR, while the TCRdb copy is restricted to in-frame clones and leaves out a portion. The sample has about 560,000 clones; 70% to 80% are singletons. Sequencing used PBMCs. These receptors were obtained from a woman aged 40 to 50 in good health. Some clones in this sample may be carry-over from other donors' samples. The CDR3 runs from the conserved cysteine through the conserved F or W.

TRBJ2-1	TRBV7-9	CASSLDGAPGLNEQFF
TRBJ2-1	TRBV13	CASSFSGRVYNEQFF
TRBJ2-5	TRBV7-2	CASSQQGQETQYF
TRBJ1-4	TRBV5-5	CASSLLAGVTNEKLFF
TRBJ2-3	TRBV29-1	CSGRAGDTQYF
TRBJ2-2	TRBV28	CASTISWTGITGELFF
TRBJ2-6	TRBV29-1	CSVEGSGANVLTF
TRBJ2-5	TRBV9	CASSAGQGQETQYF
TRBJ2-5	TRBV7-3	CASSRGVHAQETQYF
TRBJ1-2	TRBV5-1	CASSPQGEQENYGYTF
TRBJ2-7	TRBV2	CASSEGVGRGPIYEQYF
TRBJ2-1	TRBV7-2	CASSSSQYNEQFF